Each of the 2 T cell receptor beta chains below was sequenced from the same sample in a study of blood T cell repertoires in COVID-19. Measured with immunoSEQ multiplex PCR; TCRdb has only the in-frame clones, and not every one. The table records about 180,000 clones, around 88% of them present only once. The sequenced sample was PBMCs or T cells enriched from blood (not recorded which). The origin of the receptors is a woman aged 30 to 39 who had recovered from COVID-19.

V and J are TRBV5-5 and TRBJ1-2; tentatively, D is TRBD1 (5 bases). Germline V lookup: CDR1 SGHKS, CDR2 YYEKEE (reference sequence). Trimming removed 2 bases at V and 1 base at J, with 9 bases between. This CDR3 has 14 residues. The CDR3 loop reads CASSLYQGNYGYTF. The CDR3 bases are TGTGCCAGCAGCTTATACCAGGGTAACTATGGCTACACCTTC.

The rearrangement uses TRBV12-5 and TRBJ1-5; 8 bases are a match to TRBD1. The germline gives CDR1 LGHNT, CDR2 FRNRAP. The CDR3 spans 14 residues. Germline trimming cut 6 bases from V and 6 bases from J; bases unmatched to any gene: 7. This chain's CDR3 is CASGPRQGTQPQHF. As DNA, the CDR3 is TGTGCTAGTGGCCCGAGACAGGGGACTCAGCCCCAGCATTTT.